This T cell receptor beta chain was sequenced during a study of blood T cell repertoires in COVID-19. Study at large: T cells, B-cell-depleted T cells, or PBMCs provided the cDNA or gDNA that served as material.

Here immunoSEQ multiplex PCR was the method, and the copy in TCRdb shows in-frame clones only, minus some. The table has 150,000 to 200,000 clones, approximately 86% seen once. The sample taken for sequencing was peripheral blood. This TCR derives from a young man with acute or convalescent COVID-19.

CDR3 region: CASSDSPTTARDTQYF. The CDR3 region has the DNA TGTGCCAGCAGTGATAGCCCGACCACCGCTCGGGATACGCAGTATTTT. The V gene is TRBV6-4, the J gene TRBJ2-3; D gene uncertain. Germline CDR1 is MRHNA and CDR2 is SNTAGT. Deletions cut 3 bases from V and 6 bases from J, with 19 bases between. This CDR3 is 16 amino acids long.